Sequencing of this T cell receptor (beta chain) was carried out in a study of cytomegalovirus exposure and HLA in healthy donors. Study background: A data release that came early held roughly 80 million unique TCRs from HLA-typed donors.

It was healthy bone marrow donors who served as donors. Study-wide results and caveats: Under in vitro conditions, a few CMV-associated chains were confirmed as specific for CMV antigens.

This clone turned up a few times. Its cognate antigen is unknown. In germline, CDR1 is KGHSH, CDR2 LQKENI. The ends were cut back, 3 bases at V and 4 bases at J, with 13 bases in the middle. The CDR3 covers 16 residues. A multiplex PCR was run with 60 Vbeta primers and 13 Jbeta primers. The protocol was immunoSEQ multiplex PCR, while the TCRdb copy is restricted to in-frame clones and leaves out a portion. Here the sample spans 150,000 to 200,000 clones, approximately 82% being singletons. V and J are TRBV18 and TRBJ2-6, with D tentatively TRBD2 (5 bases). The clonotype comes from a woman aged 18-29 years in good health and CMV-seropositive. Sample: PBMCs. The CDR3 nucleotides read TGTGCCAGCTCACCTATGCCCCGAGGGGGGGCCAACGTCCTGACTTTC. It codes for CASSPMPRGGANVLTF.